This T cell receptor beta chain was observed in a study of blood T cell repertoires in COVID-19. Across the whole study: Specimens from acute and convalescent COVID-19 originated in the United States, Italy and Spain. The cDNA or gDNA used as material had been derived from T cells, B-cell-depleted T cells, or PBMCs.

The CDR3 loop spans 15 amino acids. Germline values: CDR1 ENHRY, CDR2 SYGVKD. V trimming: 4 bases; J trimming: 4 bases; junction bases outside the gene matches: 8. In the study's own analysis: Quantification of nucleated cells was approximated via reference gene primer amplification. Profiling relied on immunoSEQ multiplex PCR, and the TCRdb table lists in-frame clones only, not all of them. V and J calls and clone size are as listed in that table; D and trimming were resolved from the DNA. This table holds fewer than 250,000 clones, roughly 80% found once. This clone was seen only a few times. The receptor comes from a woman in her forties with active or convalescent COVID-19. Material for sequencing was peripheral blood. This chain joins TRBV10-3 and TRBJ1-1; TRBD1 aligns across 8 bases. The CDR3 protein is CAISGTTGGSTEAFF. DNA for the CDR3: TGTGCCATCAGTGGAACTACAGGGGGGAGCACTGAAGCTTTCTTT.